The next 10 T cell receptor beta chains were all read from a single sample in a study of T cell responses to AZD1222 COVID-19 vaccine (dated by TCRdb to the early 2020s). The method was the immunoSEQ multiplex PCR assay. TCRdb limited this immuneACCESS table to in-frame rearrangements with V and J called. A share of clones is missing; checked studies link under half to unresolved V genes, and the rest is unexplained. The sample has fewer than 100,000 clones on record, 87% of them singletons. Of the sample, approximately 10% falls within the top ten clones. What this sample's time point label stands for: about 28 days (+/-7) after the second vaccine dose. The sample here was peripheral blood, taken 28 days after the second AZD1222 dose. Every receptor here comes from an adult who received the AZD1222 COVID-19 vaccine.

The genes are TRBV5-6 and TRBJ1-5, with D uncertain. From germline, CDR1 is SGHDT and CDR2 YYEEEE. The V end lost 0 bases, the J end lost 2 bases, and 9 bases lay between the germline ends. This CDR3 is built from 15 residues. The CDR3 loop is CASSLVGWGNQPQHF. CDR3 nucleotide sequence: TGTGCCAGCAGCTTGGTGGGCTGGGGCAATCAGCCCCAGCATTTT.

This clone was seen a single time. V is TRBV6-2 or TRBV6-3 and J is TRBJ2-7; 11 bases map to TRBD1. CDR3 length equals 21 residues. With 3 bases clipped from V and 2 bases from J, the junction kept 21 bases outside the gene matches. Germline V lookup: CDR1 MNHEY, CDR2 SVGEGT. The CDR3 protein is CASSYRYLTGQGADLTYEQYF. As DNA, the CDR3 is TGTGCCAGCAGTTATCGATACCTAACTGGACAGGGGGCCGACTTGACCTACGAGCAGTACTTC.

The chain carries TRBV5-4 and TRBJ1-4; the D gene is possibly TRBD1 (5 bases). CDR3 length: 15 amino acids. Deletions cut 7 bases from V and 0 bases from J, with 13 bases between. The V gene's germline CDR1 is SGHNT and CDR2 YYREEE (reference sequence). CDR3 amino acids: CASGPRDATNEKLFF. The DNA of the CDR3 is TGTGCCAGCGGTCCCCGGGACGCAACTAATGAAAAACTGTTTTTT.

V is TRBV7-3 and J is TRBJ2-3; 13 bases agree with TRBD2. The CDR3 length is 18 residues. V lost 5 bases, J lost 0 bases, and 8 bases stayed unmatched. Germline values: CDR1 SGHTA, CDR2 FQGTGA. The CDR3 region is CASSPTGTSGTSTDTQYF. The CDR3 DNA is TGTGCCAGCAGCCCTACCGGGACTAGCGGGACTAGCACAGATACGCAGTATTTT.

The rearrangement joins TRBV4-1 to TRBJ2-5; tentatively, D is TRBD2 (5 bases). Per germline, CDR1 MGHRA and CDR2 YSYEKL. This CDR3 has 13 amino acids. The V end was cut by 2 bases, the J end by 5 bases, with 9 bases between. The CDR3 coding sequence is TGCGCCAGCAGCCAACGGGGTCGGGAGACCCAGTACTTC. It yields the protein CASSQRGRETQYF.

This clone was recorded a few times. This rearrangement joins TRBV3-1 (or the pseudogene TRBV3-2) to TRBJ1-3; 9 positions match TRBD1. Germline CDR1 and CDR2: LGHDT and YNNKEL (reference sequence). J lost 2 bases, V lost 6 bases, and 11 bases had no gene match. The CDR3 covers 17 residues. The CDR3: CASSQLGRTGAGNTIYF. The CDR3 nucleotides are TGTGCCAGCAGTCAACTCGGGAGGACAGGGGCTGGAAACACCATATATTTT.

This clone was observed once. This chain joins TRBV7-8 and TRBJ1-2; D unresolved. Trimming took 3 bases from V and 7 from J, leaving 18 bases between them. The CDR3 sequence is 15 residues long. Germline values: CDR1 SGHVS, CDR2 FQNEAQ. The CDR3 reads CASSFALMGTFGYTF. The CDR3 DNA is TGTGCCAGCAGCTTCGCCCTGATGGGTACGTTTGGCTACACCTTC.

V gene TRBV6-6 combines with J gene TRBJ2-1, with D unclear. Per germline, CDR1 MNHNY and CDR2 SVGAGI (reference sequence). The V end lost 0 bases, the J end lost 8 bases, and 5 bases lay between the germline ends. The CDR3 loop spans 12 amino acids. The DNA for the CDR3 is TGTGCCAGCAGTTACTCGTTCTATGAGCAGTTCTTC. Translating gives CASSYSFYEQFF.

J is TRBJ1-5 and V is TRBV10-2; 7 bases are shared with TRBD1. Germline V gene lookup returns CDR1 WSHSY and CDR2 SAAADI. Germline trimming cut 8 bases from V and 4 bases from J; bases unmatched to any gene: 5. The CDR3 covers 13 residues. The CDR3 DNA follows: TGCGCCAGCCACTCGGGACAGAATCAGCCCCAGCATTTT. Amino acids: CASHSGQNQPQHF.

The V call is TRBV20-1, the J call TRBJ1-6; D gene uncertain. The CDR3 is 15 amino acids. V was trimmed by 3 bases and J by 10 bases, leaving 19 bases between them. Germline V lookup: CDR1 DFQATT, CDR2 SNEGSKA (reference sequence). CDR3 coding DNA: TGCAGTGCTAGTCCCCCGGGCAGGAGGGAGTCACCCCTCCACTTT. Its protein product is CSASPPGRRESPLHF.